The clone carrying this T cell receptor (beta chain) was detected a few times. No antigen is known for it. The table came from immunoSEQ multiplex PCR; TCRdb's copy has only in-frame clones and leaves some out. There are some 31,000 clones in the sample; 93% occur only once, and under 0.9% lies in the top ten. The sample belongs to a study of graft-versus-host responses after intestinal transplantation. Overall study context: Anti-thymocyte globulin induction, then tacrolimus and steroids for 3 to 4 years, went to all recipients.

Per germline, CDR1 SNHLY and CDR2 FYNNEI. There are 15 residues in the CDR3. Trimming took 6 bases from V and 2 from J; bases not matched to a gene: 5. Findings and caveats of the study: Some GvH clones were seen earlier in gut or blood, suggesting intestinal origin. Allografts carried high graft-versus-host to host-versus-graft clonal ratios in patients having graft-donor T cell macrochimerism.

The chain combines TRBV2 with TRBJ2-3, with 10 bases lining up with TRBD1. The sequencing used PBMCs, collected around 63 days after intestinal transplant. This receptor was obtained from a human patient who received an intestinal transplant, so some T cells may come from the graft donor. The CDR3 bases are TGTGCCAGCAGCCGGGACAGGGGAAACACAGATACGCAGTATTTT. Translated, it gives CASSRDRGNTDTQYF.